The 21 T cell receptor beta chains presented below share a single source sample, sequenced in a study of T cell changes during pregnancy in multiple sclerosis. Sequencing was performed with immunoSEQ multiplex PCR; in TCRdb, only in-frame clones are kept and a portion is missing. The sample contains tens of thousands of clones, roughly 90% of which appear only once. The sample was peripheral blood, taken in the first trimester of pregnancy. Receptors were obtained from a female donor in good health, enrolled as a control in a pregnancy study.

The gene calls are TRBV14 and TRBJ2-1; weak D call: TRBD2 (6 bases). The germline V gene has CDR1 SGHDN and CDR2 FVKESK. The V and J ends lost 7 bases and 4 bases respectively, with 11 bases between them. The CDR3 sequence is 13 residues long. This CDR3 reads CASTLGRYNEQFF. CDR3 nucleotides: TGTGCCAGCACCCTAGGGAGGTACAATGAGCAGTTCTTC.

The rearrangement links TRBV29-1 to TRBJ1-4, with 7 bases matching TRBD1. The V and J ends lost 6 bases and 3 bases, in that order; junction bases with no gene match: 7. Germline loops: CDR1 SQVTM, CDR2 ANQGSEA. The CDR3 runs 14 residues. This CDR3 reads CSVTNTGANEKLFF. Here the CDR3 DNA reads TGCAGCGTGACCAACACAGGGGCTAATGAAAAACTGTTTTTT.

The chain recombines TRBV2 with TRBJ2-7; D is undetermined. The CDR3 is 13 amino acids. V was clipped by 4 bases and J by 2 bases, with 9 bases between them. Germline loops: CDR1 SNHLY, CDR2 FYNNEI. This CDR3 reads CASSARSTYEQYF. The CDR3 bases are TGTGCCAGCAGTGCAAGGAGTACCTACGAGCAGTACTTC. Full variable domain (remainder filled in from reference TRBV2 and TRBJ2-7): EPEVTQTPSHQVTQMGQEVILRCVPISNHLYFYWYRQILGQKVEFLVSFYNNEISEKSEIFDDQFSVERPDGSNFTLKIRSTKLEDSAMYFCASSARSTYEQYFGPGTRLTVT.

This clone was found once. The chain has TRBV5-1 and TRBJ1-3, with 9 bases lining up with TRBD1. V lost 0 bases, J lost 1 base, and 2 bases stayed unmatched. The germline V gene has CDR1 SGHRS and CDR2 YFSETQ. CDR3 length: 16 residues. The CDR3 is CASSLGGTGSGNTIYF. The CDR3 DNA sequence: TGCGCCAGCAGCTTGGGAGGGACAGGGTCTGGAAACACCATATATTTT.

The chain employs TRBV28 and TRBJ2-2; 7 bases are shared with TRBD2. V was pared by 3 bases and J by 5 bases, with 12 bases of the junction left unmatched. This CDR3 contains 17 residues. Germline V gene data show CDR1 as MDHEN and CDR2 as SYDVKM. CDR3 amino acids: CASSFFERGLLTGELFF. The CDR3 nucleotides read TGTGCCAGCAGTTTCTTCGAGCGGGGACTGCTGACCGGGGAGCTGTTTTTT.

The J gene is TRBJ2-1, the V gene TRBV4-1; 12 nucleotides agree with TRBD2. The germline V gene encodes CDR1 MGHRA and CDR2 YSYEKL. The CDR3 extends over 19 amino acids. The V gene end was trimmed by 1 base and the J gene end by 6 bases; junction bases not matched to a gene: 13. The DNA for the CDR3 is TGCGCCAGCAGCCAAGGGGGACTAGCGGGCCCACGAGGGGCCAATGAGCAGTTCTTC. Protein sequence: CASSQGGLAGPRGANEQFF.

The chain recombines TRBV15 with TRBJ2-7, with D perhaps TRBD1 (6 bases). Trimming cost V 3 bases and J 1 base, with 10 bases left between them. The CDR3 sequence is 14 residues long. Per the germline V gene, CDR1 is LNHNV and CDR2 is YYDKDF (reference sequence). The CDR3 bases are TGTGCCACCAGCAGCAGGGGAAGGTCCTACGAGCAGTACTTC. It codes for CATSSRGRSYEQYF.

Here the CDR3 reads CASSNGAGGSETQYF. Here the CDR3 DNA reads TGCGCCAGCTCGAATGGCGCGGGAGGAAGCGAGACCCAGTACTTC. This rearrangement joins TRBV5-1 to TRBJ2-5, with 8 bases fitting TRBD2. Per the germline V gene, CDR1 is SGHRS and CDR2 is YFSETQ. The CDR3 totals 15 residues. V lost 7 bases and J lost 5; bases outside the gene matches: 13.

This clone was counted once. CDR3 nucleotide sequence: TGTGCCAGCATCAAGCGATTTACGGAGACCCAGTACTTC. Translated: CASIKRFTETQYF. The chain recombines TRBV6-1 with TRBJ2-5; D is undetermined. The CDR3 consists of 13 residues. Germline-derived CDR1 and CDR2 are MNHNS and SASEGT. The V and J ends lost 7 bases and 5 bases respectively, with 14 bases between them.

J is TRBJ1-1 and V is TRBV7-9; possibly TRBD1 for D (5 bases). This CDR3 contains 13 residues. V was trimmed by 8 bases and J by 5 bases, leaving 15 bases between them. Germline V gene lookup returns CDR1 SEHNR and CDR2 FQNEAQ (reference sequence). DNA for the CDR3: TGTGCCAGCTGCACCTGGGGGGGAACTGAAGCTTTCTTT. Translating gives CASCTWGGTEAFF.

V usage is TRBV5-6 and J usage is TRBJ2-3; 7 positions match TRBD2. Germline V lookup: CDR1 SGHDT, CDR2 YYEEEE. The CDR3 is 15 residues long. Unmatched junction bases numbered 5, after V lost 4 bases and J lost 0 bases. CDR3 sequence: CASSPDSGSTDTQYF. The CDR3 DNA reads as TGTGCCAGCAGCCCAGATAGCGGGAGCACAGATACGCAGTATTTT.

The chain has TRBV2 and TRBJ2-7; a weak D match, TRBD1 (6 bases). This CDR3 contains 14 residues. Germline V gene sequence: CDR1 SNHLY, CDR2 FYNNEI. With 11 bases removed from V and 0 bases from J, the gap between germline ends came to 17 bases. The CDR3 bases are TGTGCCGGTACCGGACAGCTGAGCTCCTACGAGCAGTACTTC. The encoded protein is CAGTGQLSSYEQYF.

CDR3 amino acids: CATQSGSTSYEQYF. For the CDR3, the DNA is TGTGCCACCCAAAGCGGCTCAACCTCCTACGAGCAGTACTTC. This chain joins TRBV10-3 and TRBJ2-7; D may be TRBD2 (5 bases). The CDR3 sequence is 14 residues long. The germline V gene encodes CDR1 ENHRY and CDR2 SYGVKD. With 10 bases removed from V and 0 bases from J, the gap between germline ends came to 16 bases.

The chain couples TRBV25-1 to TRBJ1-3; D is uncertain. This CDR3 has 16 residues. The V gene lost 3 bases and the J gene lost 4 bases, with 16 bases spanning the gap. In germline, CDR1 is MGHDK, CDR2 SYGVNS. Written as DNA, the CDR3 is TGTGCCAGCAGTGATCTACCAGGTGCGCGCGGAAACACCATATATTTT. It encodes CASSDLPGARGNTIYF.

The chain combines TRBV28 with TRBJ1-5; D gene uncertain. Germline CDR1 and CDR2: MDHEN and SYDVKM. This CDR3 has 16 amino acids. Between the trimmed V and J ends, which lost 2 bases and 5 bases, there was a span of 16 bases. CDR3 nucleotide sequence: TGTGCCAGCAGTTTAAAGGCGGGCGACCCTTATCAGCCCCAGCATTTT. Protein: CASSLKAGDPYQPQHF.

V usage is TRBV19 and J usage is TRBJ1-5; a weak D match, TRBD1 (6 bases). Germline assignment: CDR1 LNHDA and CDR2 SQIVND (reference sequence). The V end was cut by 6 bases, the J end by 5 bases, with 14 bases between. This CDR3 contains 14 residues. CDR3 DNA: TGTGCCAGTAGGGGCCGAGGGGGGGATCAGCCCCAGCATTTT. This sequence encodes CASRGRGGDQPQHF.

V usage is TRBV6-4 and J usage is TRBJ2-1; 10 bases line up with TRBD2. J gave up 4 bases and V 4 bases, and 7 bases lay outside the gene matches. The CDR3 runs 16 residues. The germline gives CDR1 MRHNA, CDR2 SNTAGT. The CDR3 protein is CASSASGSTVYNEQFF. The CDR3 DNA reads as TGTGCCAGCAGTGCTAGCGGGAGTACGGTTTACAATGAGCAGTTCTTC.

The chain joins TRBV5-1 to TRBJ1-1; D gene ambiguous. The CDR3 runs 14 residues. CDR1 SGHRS and CDR2 YFSETQ come from the germline V gene. Trimming removed 2 bases from V and 0 bases from J, with 8 bases in between. As DNA, the CDR3 is TGCGCCAGCAGCTTTTCACAGATGAACACTGAAGCTTTCTTT. It codes for CASSFSQMNTEAFF.

The chain employs TRBV5-1 and TRBJ2-2, with 11 bases aligning to TRBD2. The CDR3 extends over 17 amino acids. J gave up 2 bases and V 3 bases, and 6 bases lay outside the gene matches. Germline V gives CDR1 SGHRS, CDR2 YFSETQ. CDR3 nucleotide sequence: TGCGCCAGCAGCTCCACCCTAGCGGGAGGTAACACCGGGGAGCTGTTTTTT. It specifies CASSSTLAGGNTGELFF.

The rearrangement joins TRBV2 to TRBJ2-7; 11 bases match TRBD2. Germline trimming cut 7 bases from V and 0 bases from J; bases unmatched to any gene: 8. Germline V gene sequence: CDR1 SNHLY, CDR2 FYNNEI. The CDR3 loop spans 16 amino acids. Written as DNA, the CDR3 is TGTGCCAGCAACGAGGCGGGACTAGCGGACTCCTACGAGCAGTACTTC. This sequence encodes CASNEAGLADSYEQYF.

This chain joins TRBV5-4 and TRBJ1-1, with 7 bases identical to TRBD1. The CDR3 runs 15 residues. After removal of 4 bases from V and 1 base from J, the junction contained 7 bases not matched to a gene. Germline assignment: CDR1 SGHNT and CDR2 YYREEE (reference sequence). The CDR3 DNA sequence: TGTGCCAGCAGCGCCAAACAGGGGAGGAACACTGAAGCTTTCTTT. Translation gives CASSAKQGRNTEAFF. The whole variable domain, filled in from reference TRBV5-4 and TRBJ1-1, reads ETGVTQSPTHLIKTRGQQVTLRCSSQSGHNTVSWYQQALGQGPQFIFQYYREEENGRGNFPPRFSGLQFPNYSSELNVNALELDDSALYLCASSAKQGRNTEAFFGQGTRLTVV.